This TCR beta chain is from a study of post-analysis software for immune sequencing data. General observations from the study: Roughly five TRBV segments were significantly more frequent in patients than in controls. TRBV5-6, TRBV5-1 and TRBV20-1 were among these segments. Under the F measure, samples that were prepared in one batch clustered strongly together. In multiple sclerosis, normalized Chao1 diversity was significantly below that of controls.

This CDR3 comprises 14 residues. V was pared by 2 bases and J by 3 bases, with 8 bases between. cDNA libraries for TCR beta contained unique molecular identifiers. TCRdb passed the PCR reads through MiXCR, listing each CDR3 protein once. The repertoire holds 400,000 to 500,000 distinct CDR3 sequences, with 35% to 45% as singletons. As concerns this clonotype: The antigen is unknown.

The sequenced material came from blood. The V call is TRBV12-3 or TRBV12-4, the J call TRBJ2-1; D is ambiguous. This clonotype was sampled from a girl under 10 years old with multiple sclerosis. The CDR3 region is CASSLSAVYNEQFF. Here the CDR3 DNA reads TGTGCCAGCAGTTTAAGTGCAGTCTACAATGAGCAGTTCTTC.